Each of the 7 T cell receptor beta chains below was sequenced from the same sample in a study of beta chain features in type 1 diabetes. General study points: People with Type 1 diabetes carried modestly yet significantly shorter TCRB CDR3s in all four CD4+ subsets.

Their antigen targets remain unknown. Isolated RNA was reverse transcribed in full, so expressed TCRB transcripts were sequenced. Measured with immunoSEQ multiplex PCR; TCRdb has only the in-frame clones, and not every one. The sample holds around 41,000 clones, about 68% seen once. The specimen was Tregs from blood. The receptors come from a young man with type 1 diabetes. Some clones in this sample may be carry-over from other donors' samples.

This clone was seen more than once but under ten times. CDR3 loop: CASSLISGGSYEQYF. As DNA, the CDR3 is TGTGCCAGCAGCTTAATTAGCGGGGGTTCCTACGAGCAGTACTTC. The chain recombines TRBV7-2 with TRBJ2-7, with 9 bases identical to TRBD2. The length of the CDR3 is 15 residues. Germline lookup yields CDR1 SGHTA and CDR2 FQGNSA. The junction had 3 bases not matched to a gene; V was cut back by 2 bases and J by 1 base. The full variable domain, rest sourced from reference TRBV7-2 and TRBJ2-7, is GAGVSQSPSNKVTEKGKDVELRCDPISGHTALYWYRQSLGQGLEFLIYFQGNSAPDKSGLPSDRFSAERTGGSVSTLTIQRTQQEDSAVYLCASSLISGGSYEQYFGPGTRLTVT.

This rearrangement joins TRBV28 to TRBJ1-5; D gene ambiguous. V was trimmed by 6 bases and J by 2 bases, leaving 14 bases between them. The CDR3 has 15 amino acids. Germline V lookup: CDR1 MDHEN, CDR2 SYDVKM. DNA for the CDR3: TGTGCCAGCAGCCACCAATGGGCCGGCAATCAGCCCCAGCATTTT. Protein: CASSHQWAGNQPQHF.

The chain combines TRBV5-5 with TRBJ1-2; weak D call: TRBD1 (6 bases). This CDR3 has 13 amino acids. The germline gives CDR1 SGHKS, CDR2 YYEKEE (reference sequence). Trimming pared 4 bases from V and 4 bases from J, leaving 11 bases between. CDR3 coding DNA: TGTGCCAGCAGCCAAGGACAGTTCTATGGCTACACCTTC. It is translated as CASSQGQFYGYTF.

This chain uses TRBV5-6 with TRBJ2-5; D may be TRBD2 (6 bases). Looked up from germline, CDR1 is SGHDT and CDR2 is YYEEEE. Trimming shortened V by 4 bases and J by 3 bases, and 16 bases separated the two germline ends. This CDR3 comprises 15 residues. CDR3 amino acids: CASSPADYPKETQYF. DNA for the CDR3: TGTGCCAGCAGCCCGGCGGACTACCCGAAAGAGACCCAGTACTTC.

The V and J genes are TRBV6-6 and TRBJ2-7; tentative D call: TRBD2 (5 bases). The V and J ends lost 5 bases and 5 bases respectively, with 10 bases between them. Germline assignment: CDR1 MNHNY and CDR2 SVGAGI (reference sequence). The CDR3 runs 12 residues. The CDR3 is CASSPLANEQYF. Here the CDR3 DNA reads TGTGCCAGCAGTCCCCTAGCAAACGAGCAGTACTTC.

The chain joins TRBV18 to TRBJ2-7; 8 nucleotides align to TRBD1. Germline V gene lookup returns CDR1 KGHSH and CDR2 LQKENI. V lost 4 bases, J lost 6 bases, and 2 bases stayed unmatched. The CDR3 is 12 amino acids. This chain's CDR3 is CASSLGTGEQYF. The CDR3 DNA sequence: TGTGCCAGCTCACTCGGGACAGGCGAGCAGTACTTC. Full variable domain (rest looked up from reference TRBV18 and TRBJ2-7): NAGVMQNPRHLVRRRGQEARLRCSPMKGHSHVYWYRQLPEEGLKFMVYLQKENIIDESGMPKERFSAEFPKEGPSILRIQQVVRGDSAAYFCASSLGTGEQYFGPGTRLTVT.

V gene TRBV5-1 combines with J gene TRBJ2-1; tentatively, D is TRBD2 (5 bases). This CDR3 has 16 amino acids. Germline V CDR1 and CDR2: SGHRS, YFSETQ. With 4 bases removed from V and 3 bases from J, the gap between germline ends came to 17 bases. This chain's CDR3 is CASSGRPLAGYNEQFF. For the CDR3, the DNA is TGCGCCAGCAGCGGGAGACCTTTGGCAGGCTACAATGAGCAGTTCTTC.